This paragraph covers one T cell receptor beta chain sequence. This specimen comes from a study of blood T cell repertoires in COVID-19. Trimming at V came to 0 bases and at J to 0 bases, leaving 5 bases not matched to a gene. Germline loops: CDR1 LGHNA, CDR2 YNFKEQ. The CDR3 sequence is 17 residues long. Profiling relied on immunoSEQ multiplex PCR, and the TCRdb table lists in-frame clones only, not all of them. The table includes about 170,000 clones, roughly 80% detected once. Sequencing was carried out using peripheral blood. The TCR originated in a human donor with acute or convalescent COVID-19. The donor label of this sample is uncertain. The rearrangement joins TRBV4-2 to TRBJ2-1, with TRBD2 matching over 7 bases. For the CDR3, the DNA is TGTGCCAGCAGCCAAGAGGGGCTAGCGGTCTCCTACAATGAGCAGTTCTTC. This sequence encodes CASSQEGLAVSYNEQFF.